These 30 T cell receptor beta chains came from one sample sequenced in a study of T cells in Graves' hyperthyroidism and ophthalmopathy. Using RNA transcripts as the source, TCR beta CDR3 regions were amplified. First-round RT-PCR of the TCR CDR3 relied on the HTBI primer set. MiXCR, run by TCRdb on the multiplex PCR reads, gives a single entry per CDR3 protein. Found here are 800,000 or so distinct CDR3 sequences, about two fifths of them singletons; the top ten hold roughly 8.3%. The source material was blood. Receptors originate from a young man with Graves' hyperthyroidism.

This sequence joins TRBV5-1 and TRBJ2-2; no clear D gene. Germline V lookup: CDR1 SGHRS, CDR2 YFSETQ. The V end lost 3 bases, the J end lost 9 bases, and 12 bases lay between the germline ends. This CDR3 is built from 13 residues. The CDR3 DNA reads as TGCGCCAGCAGCTCTGACCCCACGCGGGAGCTGTTTTTT. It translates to CASSSDPTRELFF.

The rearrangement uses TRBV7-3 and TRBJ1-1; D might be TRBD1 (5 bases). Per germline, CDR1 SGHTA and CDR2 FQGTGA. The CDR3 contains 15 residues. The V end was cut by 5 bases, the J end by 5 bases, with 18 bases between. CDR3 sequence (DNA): TGTGCCAGCAGCCAAGATCCCCAGGGTGGAACTGAAGCTTTCTTT. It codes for CASSQDPQGGTEAFF. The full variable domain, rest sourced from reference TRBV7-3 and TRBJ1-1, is GAGVSQTPSNKVTEKGKYVELRCDPISGHTALYWYRQSLGQGPEFLIYFQGTGAADDSGLPNDRFFAVRPEGSVSTLKIQRTERGDSAVYLCASSQDPQGGTEAFFGQGTRLTVV.

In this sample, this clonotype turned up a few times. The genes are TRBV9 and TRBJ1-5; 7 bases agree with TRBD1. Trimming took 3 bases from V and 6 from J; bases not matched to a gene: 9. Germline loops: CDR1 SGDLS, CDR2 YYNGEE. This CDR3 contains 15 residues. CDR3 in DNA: TGTGCCAGCAGCGGTCGACAGGGAGTTTCTCAGCCCCAGCATTTT. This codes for CASSGRQGVSQPQHF.

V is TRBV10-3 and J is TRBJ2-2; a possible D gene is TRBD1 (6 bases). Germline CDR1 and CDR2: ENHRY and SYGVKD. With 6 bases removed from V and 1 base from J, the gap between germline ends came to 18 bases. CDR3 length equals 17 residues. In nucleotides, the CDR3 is TGTGCCATCAGACCCACAACAGGGCAACGGAACACCGGGGAGCTGTTTTTT. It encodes CAIRPTTGQRNTGELFF.

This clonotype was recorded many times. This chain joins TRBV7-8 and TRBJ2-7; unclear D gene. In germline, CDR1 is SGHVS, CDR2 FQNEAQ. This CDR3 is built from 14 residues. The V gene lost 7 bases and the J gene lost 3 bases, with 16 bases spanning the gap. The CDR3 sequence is CASIPDAADYEQYF. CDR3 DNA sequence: TGTGCCAGCATCCCGGACGCAGCAGACTACGAGCAGTACTTC.

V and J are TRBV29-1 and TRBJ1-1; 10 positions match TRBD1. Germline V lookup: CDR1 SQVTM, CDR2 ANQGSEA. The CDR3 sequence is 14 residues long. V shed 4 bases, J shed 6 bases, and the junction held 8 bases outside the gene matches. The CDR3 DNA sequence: TGCAGCGTTGCGTCGACAGGGGGCCGACCTGAAGCTTTCTTT. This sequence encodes CSVASTGGRPEAFF. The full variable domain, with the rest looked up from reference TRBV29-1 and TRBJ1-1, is SAVISQKPSRDICQRGTSLTIQCQVDSQVTMMFWYRQQPGQSLTLIATANQGSEATYESGFVIDKFPISRPNLTFSTLTVSNMSPEDSSIYLCSVASTGGRPEAFFGQGTRLTVV.

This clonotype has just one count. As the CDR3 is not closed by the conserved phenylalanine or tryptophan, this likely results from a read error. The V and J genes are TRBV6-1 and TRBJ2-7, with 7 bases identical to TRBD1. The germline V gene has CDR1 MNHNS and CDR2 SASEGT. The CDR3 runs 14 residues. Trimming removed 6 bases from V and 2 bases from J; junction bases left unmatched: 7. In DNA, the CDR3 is TGTGCCAGCAGAAGGGGGCCGGGGCCCTACGAGCAGTACCTC. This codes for CASRRGPGPYEQYL.

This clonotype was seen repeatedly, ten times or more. The CDR3 sequence: CAISESTAGYSYEQYF. In DNA, the CDR3 is TGTGCCATCAGTGAGTCGACGGCGGGGTACTCCTACGAGCAGTACTTC. The chain recombines TRBV10-3 with TRBJ2-7, with D possibly matching TRBD2 (6 bases). The germline V and J ends were trimmed by 0 bases and 0 bases, with 12 bases remaining between them. The CDR3 covers 16 residues. Germline V gives CDR1 ENHRY, CDR2 SYGVKD.

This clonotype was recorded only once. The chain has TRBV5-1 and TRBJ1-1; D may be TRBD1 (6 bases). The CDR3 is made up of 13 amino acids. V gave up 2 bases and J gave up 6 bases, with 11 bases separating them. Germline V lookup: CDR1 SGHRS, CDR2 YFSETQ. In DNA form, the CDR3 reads TGCGCCAGCAGCTTACCCTGGACAGCTGAAGCTTTCTTT. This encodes CASSLPWTAEAFF.

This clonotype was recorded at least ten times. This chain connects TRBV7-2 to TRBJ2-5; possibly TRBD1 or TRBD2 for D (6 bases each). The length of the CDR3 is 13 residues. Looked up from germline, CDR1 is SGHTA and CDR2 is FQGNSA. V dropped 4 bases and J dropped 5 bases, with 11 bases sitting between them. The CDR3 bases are TGTGCCAGCAGCTACAGGGCGGGGGAGACCCAGTACTTC. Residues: CASSYRAGETQYF.

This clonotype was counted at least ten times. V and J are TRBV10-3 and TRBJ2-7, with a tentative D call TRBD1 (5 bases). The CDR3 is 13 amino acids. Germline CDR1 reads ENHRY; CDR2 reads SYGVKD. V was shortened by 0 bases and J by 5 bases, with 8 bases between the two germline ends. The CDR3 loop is CAISESSTDEQYF. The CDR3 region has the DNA TGTGCCATCAGTGAGTCATCGACAGACGAGCAGTACTTC.

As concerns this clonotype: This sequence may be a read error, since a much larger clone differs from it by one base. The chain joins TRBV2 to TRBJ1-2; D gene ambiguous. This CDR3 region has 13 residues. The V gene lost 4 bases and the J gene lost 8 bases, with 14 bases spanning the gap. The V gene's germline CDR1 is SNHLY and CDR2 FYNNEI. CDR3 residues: CASSVATKSGYTF. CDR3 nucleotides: TGTGCCAGCAGTGTAGCGACTAAATCGGGCTACACCTTC.

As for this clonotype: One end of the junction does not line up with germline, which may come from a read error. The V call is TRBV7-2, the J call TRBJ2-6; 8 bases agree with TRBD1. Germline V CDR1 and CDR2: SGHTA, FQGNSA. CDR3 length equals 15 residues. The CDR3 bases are TGTGCCAGCAGCTTACAGGGGGCTGGGGCCAACGCCCTGACTTTC. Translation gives CASSLQGAGANALTF. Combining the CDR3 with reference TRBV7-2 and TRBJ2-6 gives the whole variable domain GAGVSQSPSNKVTEKGKDVELRCDPISGHTALYWYRQSLGQGLEFLIYFQGNSAPDKSGLPSDRFSAERTGGSVSTLTIQRTQQEDSAVYLCASSLQGAGANALTFGAGSRLTVL.

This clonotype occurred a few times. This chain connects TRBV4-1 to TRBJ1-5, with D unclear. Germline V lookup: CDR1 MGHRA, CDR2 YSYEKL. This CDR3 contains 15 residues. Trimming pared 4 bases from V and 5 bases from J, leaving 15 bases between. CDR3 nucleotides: TGCGCCAGCAGCCTTAATTGGAACGGAGATCAGCCCCAGCATTTT. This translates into CASSLNWNGDQPQHF.

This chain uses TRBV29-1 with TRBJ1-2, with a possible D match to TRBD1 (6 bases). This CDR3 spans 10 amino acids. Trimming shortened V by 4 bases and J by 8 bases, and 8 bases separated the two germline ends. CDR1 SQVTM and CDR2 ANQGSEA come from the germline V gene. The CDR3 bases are TGCAGCGTTGTACAGGGAGGCTACACCTTC. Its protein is CSVVQGGYTF.

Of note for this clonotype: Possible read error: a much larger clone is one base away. Here the CDR3 DNA reads TGCAGTGCGGGAACAGGGACGAACACTGAAGCTCTCTTT. It yields the protein CSAGTGTNTEALF. The chain joins TRBV20-1 to TRBJ1-1; possibly TRBD1 for D (6 bases). Germline V gene lookup returns CDR1 DFQATT and CDR2 SNEGSKA (reference sequence). The CDR3 covers 13 residues.

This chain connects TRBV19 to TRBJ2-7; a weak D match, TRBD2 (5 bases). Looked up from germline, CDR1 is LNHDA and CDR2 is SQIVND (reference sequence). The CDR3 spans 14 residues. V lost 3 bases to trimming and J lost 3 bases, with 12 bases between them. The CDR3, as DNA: TGTGCCAGTAGTATGAGACGGACTGACTACGAGCAGTACTTC. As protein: CASSMRRTDYEQYF.

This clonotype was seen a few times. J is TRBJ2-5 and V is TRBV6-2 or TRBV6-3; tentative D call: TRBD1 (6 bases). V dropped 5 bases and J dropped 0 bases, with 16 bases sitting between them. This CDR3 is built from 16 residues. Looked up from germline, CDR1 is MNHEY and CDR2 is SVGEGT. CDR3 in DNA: TGTGCCAGCAGTACGGACAGCCTGCGGTACCAAGAGACCCAGTACTTC. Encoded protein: CASSTDSLRYQETQYF.

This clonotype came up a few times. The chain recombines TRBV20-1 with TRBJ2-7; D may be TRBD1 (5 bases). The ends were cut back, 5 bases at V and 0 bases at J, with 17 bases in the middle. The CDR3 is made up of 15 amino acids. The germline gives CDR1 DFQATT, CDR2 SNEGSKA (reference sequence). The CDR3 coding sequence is TGCAGTGCTCTCCCTCCGGACAAGAGCTCCTACGAGCAGTACTTC. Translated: CSALPPDKSSYEQYF.

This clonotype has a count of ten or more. In nucleotides, the CDR3 is TGTGCCAGCAGCTTAGGGAGGGATTCTGAAGCTTTCTTT. Encoded protein: CASSLGRDSEAFF. The J gene is TRBJ1-1, the V gene TRBV7-3; no definite D call. The V and J ends lost 2 bases and 6 bases respectively, with 10 bases between them. The CDR3 has 13 amino acids. The germline CDR1 and CDR2 sequences are SGHTA and FQGTGA.

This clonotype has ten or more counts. The CDR3 here is CASSYMDGSLHF. The DNA of the CDR3 is TGTGCCAGCAGTTATATGGACGGCTCCCTCCACTTT. The chain carries TRBV11-3 and TRBJ1-6; D ambiguous. Germline V gene sequence: CDR1 SGHNT, CDR2 YENEEA. The CDR3 runs to 12 residues. V was trimmed by 6 bases and J by 14 bases, leaving 14 bases between them.

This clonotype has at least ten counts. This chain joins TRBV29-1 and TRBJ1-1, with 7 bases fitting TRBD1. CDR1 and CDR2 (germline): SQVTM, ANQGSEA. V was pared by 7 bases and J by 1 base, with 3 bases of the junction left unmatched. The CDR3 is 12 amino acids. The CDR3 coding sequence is TGCAGCGGGGACAGAGCGAACACTGAAGCTTTCTTT. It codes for CSGDRANTEAFF.

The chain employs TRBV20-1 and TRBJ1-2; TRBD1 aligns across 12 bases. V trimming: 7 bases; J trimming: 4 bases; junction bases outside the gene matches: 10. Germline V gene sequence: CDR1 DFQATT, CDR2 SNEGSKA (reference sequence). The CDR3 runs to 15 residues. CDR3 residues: CSVSTGTGGSYGYTF. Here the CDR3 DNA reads TGCAGTGTCTCAACCGGGACAGGGGGCTCCTATGGCTACACCTTC.

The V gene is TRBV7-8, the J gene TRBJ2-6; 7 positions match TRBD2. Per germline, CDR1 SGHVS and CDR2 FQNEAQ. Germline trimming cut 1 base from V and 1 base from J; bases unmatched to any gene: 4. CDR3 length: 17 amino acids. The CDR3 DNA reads TGTGCCAGCAGCTTAGATTCGGGGGGATCTGGGGCCAACGTCCTGACTTTC. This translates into CASSLDSGGSGANVLTF.

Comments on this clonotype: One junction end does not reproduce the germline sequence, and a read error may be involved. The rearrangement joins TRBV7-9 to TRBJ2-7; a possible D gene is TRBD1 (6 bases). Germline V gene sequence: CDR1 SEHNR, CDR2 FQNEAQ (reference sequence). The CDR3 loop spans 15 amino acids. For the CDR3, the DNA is TGTGCCAGCAGTTTAGTAGGGACACGCTCCTACGAGCAGTACTTC. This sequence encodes CASSLVGTRSYEQYF.

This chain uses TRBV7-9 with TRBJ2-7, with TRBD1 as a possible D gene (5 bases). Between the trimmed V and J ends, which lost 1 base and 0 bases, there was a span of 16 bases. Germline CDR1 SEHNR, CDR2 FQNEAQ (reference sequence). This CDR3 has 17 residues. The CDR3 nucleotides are TGTGCCAGCAGCTTAGTCCCGCCAGGGCACTACTCCTACGAGCAGTACTTC. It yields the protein CASSLVPPGHYSYEQYF.

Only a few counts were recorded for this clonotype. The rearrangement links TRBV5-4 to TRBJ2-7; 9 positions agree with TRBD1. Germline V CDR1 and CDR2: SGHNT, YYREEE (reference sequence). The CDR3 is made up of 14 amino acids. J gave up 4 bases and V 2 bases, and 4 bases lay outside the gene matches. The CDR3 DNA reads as TGTGCCAGCAGCTTCCTGGACAGGGGATACGAGCAGTACTTC. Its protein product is CASSFLDRGYEQYF.

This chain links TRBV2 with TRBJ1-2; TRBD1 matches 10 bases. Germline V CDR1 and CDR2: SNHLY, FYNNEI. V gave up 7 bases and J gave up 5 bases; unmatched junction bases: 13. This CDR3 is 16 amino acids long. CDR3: CASKQGGTGALYGYTF. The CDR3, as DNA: TGTGCCAGCAAACAGGGGGGGACAGGGGCTCTTTATGGCTACACCTTC.

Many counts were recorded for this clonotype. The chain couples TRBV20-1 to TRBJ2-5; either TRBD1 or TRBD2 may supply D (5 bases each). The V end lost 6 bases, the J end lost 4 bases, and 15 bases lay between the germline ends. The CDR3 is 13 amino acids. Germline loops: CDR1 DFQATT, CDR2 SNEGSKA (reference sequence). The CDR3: CSALLGTTETQYF. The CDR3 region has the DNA TGCAGTGCACTACTAGGGACCACAGAGACCCAGTACTTC.

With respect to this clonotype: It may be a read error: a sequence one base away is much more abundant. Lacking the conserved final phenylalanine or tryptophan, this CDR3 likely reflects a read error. Here the CDR3 reads CASGGTSGMGGTQYL. The CDR3 DNA is TGTGCCAGCGGCGGGACTAGCGGGATGGGTGGGACCCAGTACCTC. The genes are TRBV2 and TRBJ2-5; 13 bases are a match to TRBD2. The CDR3 length is 15 residues. Germline V gene data show CDR1 as SNHLY and CDR2 as FYNNEI. V was pared by 8 bases and J by 7 bases, with 10 bases of the junction left unmatched.